Shown below are 10 T cell receptor beta chains from a single sample sequenced in a study of blood T cells in healthy people across ages. The use of a sample-barcoded 5' primer and a J-beta primer mix characterized a second PCR of about 6 to 12 cycles. TCRdb reprocessed the 5' RACE reads via MiXCR and lists one record per CDR3 protein. Of 980,000 or so distinct CDR3 sequences in the sample, 45% to 50% were seen once. The sequenced material came from blood. The source is a man younger than 40 in good health.

This chain joins TRBV6-1 and TRBJ2-1; the D is unclear. Trimming pared 1 base from V and 9 bases from J, leaving 4 bases between. CDR1 is MNHNS, CDR2 SASEGT, per germline. The CDR3 runs to 11 residues. The CDR3 loop is CASSEEVEQFF. CDR3 sequence (DNA): TGTGCCAGCAGTGAAGAAGTTGAGCAGTTCTTC.

This clonotype has just one count. The chain links TRBV6-5 to TRBJ2-7, with 8 bases matching TRBD2. The CDR3 totals 17 residues. Germline assignment: CDR1 MNHEY and CDR2 SVGAGI. With 0 bases clipped from V and 7 bases from J, the junction kept 14 bases outside the gene matches. CDR3 nucleotides: TGTGCCAGCAGTTACTCCCCACCACTCGAAGTAGCGGGAGAGCAGTACTTC. This sequence encodes CASSYSPPLEVAGEQYF.

This clonotype has only a few counts. The rearrangement links TRBV4-1 to TRBJ2-1; a weak D match, TRBD1 (6 bases). Germline CDR1 and CDR2: MGHRA and YSYEKL. Trimming cost V 0 bases and J 7 bases, with 16 bases left between them. CDR3 length equals 16 residues. In DNA form, the CDR3 reads TGCGCCAGCAGCCAAGAGATTGGACAGCAGCGGAATGAGCAGTTCTTC. It translates to CASSQEIGQQRNEQFF.

A few counts support this clonotype. In nucleotides, the CDR3 is TGTGCCAGCAGCTTAGCCCCCGAAGGGCCTGGCTACACCTTC. Amino acid sequence: CASSLAPEGPGYTF. This chain uses TRBV7-2 with TRBJ1-2; D uncertain. The CDR3 is 14 amino acids. V was cut by 0 bases and J by 7 bases, with 12 bases left in between. Germline CDR1 and CDR2: SGHTA and FQGNSA.

At least ten counts were recorded for this clonotype. The J gene is TRBJ1-6, the V gene TRBV4-1; D remains ambiguous. The CDR3 runs to 14 residues. Per germline, CDR1 MGHRA and CDR2 YSYEKL. V was pared by 3 bases and J by 4 bases, with 7 bases between. The CDR3 here is CASSQAGYNSPLHF. CDR3 nucleotide sequence: TGCGCCAGCAGCCAGGCAGGTTATAATTCACCCCTCCACTTT.

This chain joins TRBV12-3 or TRBV12-4 and TRBJ2-7; D possibly corresponds to TRBD2 (6 bases). Trimming cost V 10 bases and J 0 bases, with 13 bases left between them. The CDR3 has 13 residues. The CDR3 spells CATGTGNSYEQYF. CDR3 DNA sequence: TGTGCCACCGGGACTGGGAACTCCTACGAGCAGTACTTC.

The chain has TRBV7-9 and TRBJ2-5, with no clear D. Germline V gene lookup returns CDR1 SEHNR and CDR2 FQNEAQ (reference sequence). The CDR3 is 17 amino acids. Trimming stripped 5 bases from V and 4 bases from J, with 23 bases between. The CDR3 loop reads CASSPSLVKRGGETQYF. Here the CDR3 DNA reads TGTGCCAGCAGCCCCTCCTTGGTTAAACGAGGCGGAGAGACCCAGTACTTC.

The chain joins TRBV6-4 to TRBJ1-2; D remains unclear. CDR3 size: 14 residues. Germline assignment: CDR1 MRHNA and CDR2 SNTAGT. The V end lost 6 bases, the J end lost 3 bases, and 14 bases lay between the germline ends. Here the CDR3 DNA reads TGTGCCAGCAGATCGACACTTAACGACTATGGCTACACCTTC. This encodes CASRSTLNDYGYTF.

On this clonotype: A much bigger clone sits one base away, suggesting this may be a read error. The V gene is TRBV4-2, the J gene TRBJ2-7, with TRBD2 as a possible D gene (5 bases). This CDR3 contains 15 residues. The germline V gene has CDR1 LGHNA and CDR2 YNFKEQ. V lost 0 bases, J lost 5 bases, and 14 bases lay in between. In DNA form, the CDR3 reads TGTGCCAGCAGCCAAGATCAGATAGGGAGAAACGAGCAGTACTTC. As protein: CASSQDQIGRNEQYF.

The chain has TRBV7-9 and TRBJ1-1; 7 bases are shared with TRBD1. Looked up from germline, CDR1 is SEHNR and CDR2 is FQNEAQ (reference sequence). The CDR3 has 14 residues. V lost 6 bases and J lost 6; bases outside the gene matches: 10. The CDR3 DNA follows: TGTGCCAGCAGAGGCCACAACCAGGGGGCTGAAGCTTTCTTT. This codes for CASRGHNQGAEAFF.